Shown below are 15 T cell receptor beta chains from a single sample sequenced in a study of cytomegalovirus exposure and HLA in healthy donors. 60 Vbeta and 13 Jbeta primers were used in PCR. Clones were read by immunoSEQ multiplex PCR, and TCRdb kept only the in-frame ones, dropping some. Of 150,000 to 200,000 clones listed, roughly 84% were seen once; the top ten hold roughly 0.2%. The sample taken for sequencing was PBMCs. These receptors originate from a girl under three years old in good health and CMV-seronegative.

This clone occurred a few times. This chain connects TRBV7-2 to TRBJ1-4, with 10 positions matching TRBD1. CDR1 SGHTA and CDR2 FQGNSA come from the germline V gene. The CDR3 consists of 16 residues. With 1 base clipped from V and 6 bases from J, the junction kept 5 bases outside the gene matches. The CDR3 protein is CASSLGPTGGDEKLFF. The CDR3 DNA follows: TGTGCCAGCAGCTTAGGGCCGACAGGGGGCGATGAAAAACTGTTTTTT.

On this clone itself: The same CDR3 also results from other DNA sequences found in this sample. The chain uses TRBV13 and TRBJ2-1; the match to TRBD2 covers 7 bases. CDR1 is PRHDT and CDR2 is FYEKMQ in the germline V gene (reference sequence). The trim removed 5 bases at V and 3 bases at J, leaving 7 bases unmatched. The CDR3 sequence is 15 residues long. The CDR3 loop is CASSPGRGNYNEQFF. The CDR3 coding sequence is TGTGCCAGCAGCCCAGGGCGGGGGAACTACAATGAGCAGTTCTTC.

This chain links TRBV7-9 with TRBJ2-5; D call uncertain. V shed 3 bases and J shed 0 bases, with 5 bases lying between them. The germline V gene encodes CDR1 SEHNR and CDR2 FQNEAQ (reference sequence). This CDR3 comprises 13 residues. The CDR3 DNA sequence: TGTGCCAGCAGCTTTCTGTACCAAGAGACCCAGTACTTC. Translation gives CASSFLYQETQYF. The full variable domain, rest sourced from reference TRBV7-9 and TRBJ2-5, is DTGVSQNPRHKITKRGQNVTFRCDPISEHNRLYWYRQTLGQGPEFLTYFQNEAQLEKSRLLSDRFSAERPKGSFSTLEIQRTEQGDSAMYLCASSFLYQETQYFGPGTRLLVL.

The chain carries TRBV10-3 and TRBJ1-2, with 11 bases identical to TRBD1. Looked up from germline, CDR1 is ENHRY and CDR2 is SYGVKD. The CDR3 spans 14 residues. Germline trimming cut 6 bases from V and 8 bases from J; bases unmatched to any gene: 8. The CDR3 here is CAIRGPGQGDGYTF. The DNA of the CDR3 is TGTGCCATCAGGGGTCCGGGACAGGGGGACGGCTACACCTTC.

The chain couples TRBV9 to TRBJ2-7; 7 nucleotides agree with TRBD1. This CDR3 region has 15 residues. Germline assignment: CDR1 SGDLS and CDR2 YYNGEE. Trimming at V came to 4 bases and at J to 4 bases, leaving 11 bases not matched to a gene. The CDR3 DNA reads TGTGCCAGCAGCCCCCTCCGGGACAGTTCTTACGAGCAGTACTTC. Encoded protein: CASSPLRDSSYEQYF.

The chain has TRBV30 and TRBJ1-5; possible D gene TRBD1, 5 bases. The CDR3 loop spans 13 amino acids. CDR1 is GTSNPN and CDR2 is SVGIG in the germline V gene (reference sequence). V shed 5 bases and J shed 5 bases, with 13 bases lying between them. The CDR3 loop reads CAWGWGPDQPQHF. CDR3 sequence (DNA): TGTGCCTGGGGTTGGGGCCCCGATCAGCCCCAGCATTTT.

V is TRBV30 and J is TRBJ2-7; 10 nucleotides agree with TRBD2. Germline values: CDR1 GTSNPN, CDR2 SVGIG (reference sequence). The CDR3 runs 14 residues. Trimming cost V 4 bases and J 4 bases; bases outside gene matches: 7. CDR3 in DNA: TGTGCCTGGACCGGGACTAGCGAAGGATACGAGCAGTACTTC. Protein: CAWTGTSEGYEQYF.

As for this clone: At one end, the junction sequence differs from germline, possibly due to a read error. This chain's CDR3 is CSSVPGASGNTIYF. CDR3 bases: TGTTCCAGCGTTCCAGGGGCCTCTGGAAACACCATATATTTT. The genes are TRBV7-9 and TRBJ1-3, with a possible D match to TRBD1 (6 bases). Germline assignment: CDR1 SEHNR and CDR2 FQNEAQ (reference sequence). The CDR3 is 14 amino acids.

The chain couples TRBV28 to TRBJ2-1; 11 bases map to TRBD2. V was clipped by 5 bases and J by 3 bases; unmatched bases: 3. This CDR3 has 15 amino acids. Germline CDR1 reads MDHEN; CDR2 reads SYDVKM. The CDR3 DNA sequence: TGTGCCAGCAGTGCTGGGACTAGCGGCTACAATGAGCAGTTCTTC. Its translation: CASSAGTSGYNEQFF.

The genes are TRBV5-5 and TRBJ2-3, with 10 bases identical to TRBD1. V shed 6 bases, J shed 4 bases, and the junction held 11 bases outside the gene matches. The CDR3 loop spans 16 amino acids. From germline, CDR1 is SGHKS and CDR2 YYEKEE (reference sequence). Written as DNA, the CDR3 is TGTGCCAGCAACACCGGCCCGGGACAGGGGCCAGATACGCAGTATTTT. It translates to CASNTGPGQGPDTQYF.

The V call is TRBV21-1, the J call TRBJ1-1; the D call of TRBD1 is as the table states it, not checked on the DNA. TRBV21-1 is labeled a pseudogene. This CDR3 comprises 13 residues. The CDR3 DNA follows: TGTGCCAGCAGCATACAGGGGTGGCCTGAAGCTTTCTTT. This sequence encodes CASSIQGWPEAFF.

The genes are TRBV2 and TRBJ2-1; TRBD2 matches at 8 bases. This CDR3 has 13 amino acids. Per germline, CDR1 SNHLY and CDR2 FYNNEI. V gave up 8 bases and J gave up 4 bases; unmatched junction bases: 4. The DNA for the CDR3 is TGTGCCAGCCGGGGGGGAAGATACAATGAGCAGTTCTTC. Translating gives CASRGGRYNEQFF.

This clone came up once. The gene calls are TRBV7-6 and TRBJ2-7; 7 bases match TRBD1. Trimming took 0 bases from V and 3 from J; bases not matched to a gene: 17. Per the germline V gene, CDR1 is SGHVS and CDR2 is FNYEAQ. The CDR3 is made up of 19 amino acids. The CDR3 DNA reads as TGTGCCAGCAGCTTAGCGCTAGTGCAGAGACAGGGAAGGGTCTACGAGCAGTACTTC. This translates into CASSLALVQRQGRVYEQYF.

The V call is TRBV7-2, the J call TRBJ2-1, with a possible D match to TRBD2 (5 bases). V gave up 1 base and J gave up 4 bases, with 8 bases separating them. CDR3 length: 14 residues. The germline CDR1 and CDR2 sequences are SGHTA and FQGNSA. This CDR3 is CASSLGEGYNEQFF. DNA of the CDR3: TGTGCCAGCAGCTTAGGTGAGGGATACAATGAGCAGTTCTTC.

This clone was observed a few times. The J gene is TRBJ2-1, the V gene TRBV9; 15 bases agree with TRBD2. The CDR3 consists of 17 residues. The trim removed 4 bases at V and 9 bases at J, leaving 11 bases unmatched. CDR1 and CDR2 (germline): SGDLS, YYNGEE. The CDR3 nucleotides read TGTGCCAGCAGCCCATACGGACTAGCGGGGGGGCAGGGTGAGCAGTTCTTC. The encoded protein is CASSPYGLAGGQGEQFF.